These 8 T cell receptor beta chains came from one sample sequenced in a study of shared clonotypes between healthy human individuals. Assay used: immunoSEQ multiplex PCR; TCRdb lists only in-frame clones, some missing. Of 950,000 to 1,100,000 clones listed, around 76% were seen once; the top ten hold 1.4% to 1.5%. Sequenced input: memory CD4+ T cells sorted from blood. The sample's subset: CD45RA-negative fraction. These TCRs come from a man younger than 30 in good health.

The J gene is TRBJ2-1, the V gene TRBV6-1; D is possibly TRBD2 (7 bases). Germline-derived CDR1 and CDR2 are MNHNS and SASEGT. V was trimmed by 5 bases and J by 12 bases, leaving 17 bases between them. This CDR3 has 13 residues. CDR3 amino acids: CASSLSGEGVQFF. The CDR3 DNA sequence: TGTGCCAGCAGTCTAAGCGGGGAGGGGGTGCAGTTCTTC.

The V call is TRBV27, the J call TRBJ1-6; D is unresolved. The CDR3 loop spans 17 amino acids. The germline CDR1 and CDR2 sequences are MNHEY and SMNVEV (reference sequence). The V gene lost 6 bases and the J gene lost 0 bases, with 15 bases spanning the gap. CDR3 residues: CASSRLVSGSYNSPLHF. The CDR3 DNA sequence: TGTGCCAGCAGCCGACTGGTCTCTGGCTCCTATAATTCACCCCTCCACTTT.

The rearrangement uses TRBV2 and TRBJ2-5; 7 positions agree with TRBD2. Trimming took 3 bases from V and 4 from J; bases not matched to a gene: 8. The germline V gene has CDR1 SNHLY and CDR2 FYNNEI. The CDR3 totals 15 residues. The CDR3 sequence is CASSDIAGSVETQYF. In DNA, the CDR3 is TGTGCCAGCAGTGATATAGCGGGCTCTGTAGAGACCCAGTACTTC.

This clone was seen a few times. Other DNA sequences from this sample encode an identical CDR3 as well. This rearrangement joins TRBV5-4 to TRBJ1-6; unclear D gene. Trimming took 4 bases from V and 2 from J, leaving 7 bases between them. Germline V CDR1 and CDR2: SGHNT, YYREEE (reference sequence). The CDR3 extends over 14 amino acids. The CDR3 reads CASSSGPYNSPLHF. The CDR3, as DNA: TGTGCCAGCAGCAGCGGGCCCTATAATTCACCCCTCCACTTT.

The rearrangement links TRBV2 to TRBJ2-7; 12 positions match TRBD2. J was trimmed by 2 bases and V by 8 bases; bases with no gene match: 7. Germline loops: CDR1 SNHLY, CDR2 FYNNEI. This CDR3 comprises 15 residues. The CDR3 nucleotides are TGTGCCAGCCGGGGGACTAGCGGGTCCCCCTACGAGCAGTACTTC. It is translated as CASRGTSGSPYEQYF.

The chain links TRBV6-5 to TRBJ2-2, with D perhaps matching TRBD1 (5 bases). The V gene lost 2 bases and the J gene lost 3 bases, with 13 bases spanning the gap. This CDR3 has 16 residues. Per the germline V gene, CDR1 is MNHEY and CDR2 is SVGAGI. In nucleotides, the CDR3 is TGTGCCAGCAGTTACCTACGTCAGGGCGACACCGGGGAGCTGTTTTTT. This translates into CASSYLRQGDTGELFF.

This clone was seen a few times. The chain links TRBV5-1 to TRBJ2-7, with TRBD1 matching over 9 bases. The CDR3 loop spans 14 amino acids. From germline, CDR1 is SGHRS and CDR2 YFSETQ. The trim removed 4 bases at V and 6 bases at J, leaving 8 bases unmatched. CDR3 sequence (DNA): TGCGCCAGCAGCCCGGACAGGGGCGATACCGAGCAGTACTTC. Translated, it gives CASSPDRGDTEQYF.

To note about this clone: At the DNA level, this CDR3 is encoded by other sequences in the same sample as well. The J gene is TRBJ1-1, the V gene TRBV6-1; D perhaps matches TRBD1 (6 bases). The CDR3 covers 13 residues. Germline V gene lookup returns CDR1 MNHNS and CDR2 SASEGT. Trimming removed 9 bases at V and 1 base at J, with 12 bases between. CDR3 sequence (DNA): TGTGCCAGTTCGAGAGGGGGGAACACTGAAGCTTTCTTT. Translating gives CASSRGGNTEAFF.